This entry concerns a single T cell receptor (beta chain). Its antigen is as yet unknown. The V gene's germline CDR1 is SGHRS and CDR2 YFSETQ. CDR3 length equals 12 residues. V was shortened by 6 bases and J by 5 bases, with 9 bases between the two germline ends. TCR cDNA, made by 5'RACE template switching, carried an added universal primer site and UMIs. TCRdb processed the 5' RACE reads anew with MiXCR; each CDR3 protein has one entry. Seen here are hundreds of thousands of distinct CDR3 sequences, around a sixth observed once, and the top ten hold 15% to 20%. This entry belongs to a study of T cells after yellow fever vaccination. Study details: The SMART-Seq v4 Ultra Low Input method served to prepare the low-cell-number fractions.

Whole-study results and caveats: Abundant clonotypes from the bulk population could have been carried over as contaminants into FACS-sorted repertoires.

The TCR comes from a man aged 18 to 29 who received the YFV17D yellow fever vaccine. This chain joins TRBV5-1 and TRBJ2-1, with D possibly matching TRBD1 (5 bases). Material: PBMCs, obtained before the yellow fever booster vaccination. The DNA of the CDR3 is TGCGCCAGCATGCAACAGGACAATGAGCAGTTCTTC. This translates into CASMQQDNEQFF.